One and the same sample provided the 11 T cell receptor beta chains below, sequenced in a study of cytomegalovirus exposure and HLA in healthy donors. The PCR employed 60 Vbeta primers together with 13 Jbeta primers. TCRdb's table, derived via immunoSEQ multiplex PCR, lists solely in-frame clones and lacks some. The sample lists about 200,000 clones; around 86% were seen once. Material: PBMCs. The receptors were sampled from a woman between 40 and 50 years old in good health and CMV-seronegative.

This chain connects TRBV28 to TRBJ1-4; 8 bases align to TRBD1. The CDR3 contains 13 residues. Germline V gene lookup returns CDR1 MDHEN and CDR2 SYDVKM. Trimming at V came to 8 bases and at J to 12 bases, leaving 11 bases not matched to a gene. CDR3 coding DNA: TGTGCCAGCCGCCGGACAGGGTCGTTGGAACTGTTTTTT. Protein sequence: CASRRTGSLELFF. The entire variable domain, with the rest obtained from reference TRBV28 and TRBJ1-4, is as follows: DVKVTQSSRYLVKRTGEKVFLECVQDMDHENMFWYRQDPGLGLRLIYFSYDVKMKEKGDIPEGYSVSREKKERFSLILESASTNQTSMYLCASRRTGSLELFFGSGTQLSVL.

This chain joins TRBV7-2 and TRBJ2-3, with unresolved D. The CDR3 spans 14 residues. V was clipped by 6 bases and J by 1 base, with 11 bases between them. Germline lookup yields CDR1 SGHTA and CDR2 FQGNSA. The CDR3 here is CASRVQSGTDTQYF. DNA for the CDR3: TGTGCCAGCAGAGTACAGTCAGGCACAGATACGCAGTATTTT.

This sequence joins TRBV9 and TRBJ2-1, with TRBD1 matching 7 bases. With 3 bases clipped from V and 6 bases from J, the junction kept 6 bases outside the gene matches. Germline CDR1 and CDR2: SGDLS and YYNGEE. The CDR3 has 14 residues. CDR3 coding DNA: TGTGCCAGCAGCGACCGGGACAGCCTCAATGAGCAGTTCTTC. It is translated as CASSDRDSLNEQFF. Full variable domain (rest looked up from reference TRBV9 and TRBJ2-1): DSGVTQTPKHLITATGQRVTLRCSPRSGDLSVYWYQQSLDQGLQFLIQYYNGEERAKGNILERFSAQQFPDLHSELNLSSLELGDSALYFCASSDRDSLNEQFFGPGTRLTVL.

This clone was observed once. V and J are TRBV18 and TRBJ2-7, with TRBD2 as a possible D gene (5 bases). Between the trimmed V and J ends, which lost 4 bases and 0 bases, there was a span of 7 bases. Per germline, CDR1 KGHSH and CDR2 LQKENI. The CDR3 is 13 amino acids. CDR3 nucleotides: TGTGCCAGCTCACTCCGGGACTCCTACGAGCAGTACTTC. Its translation: CASSLRDSYEQYF.

The chain uses TRBV11-2 and TRBJ2-1; D possibly corresponds to TRBD2 (6 bases). V dropped 2 bases and J dropped 2 bases, with 13 bases sitting between them. Germline lookup yields CDR1 SGHAT and CDR2 FQNNGV. The CDR3 sequence is 16 residues long. The CDR3 bases are TGTGCCAGCAGCTTAACTAGCCTCTTCACCTACAATGAGCAGTTCTTC. It encodes CASSLTSLFTYNEQFF.

This clone was seen a handful of times. The chain uses TRBV18 and TRBJ1-3; 7 bases map to TRBD1. V was clipped by 4 bases and J by 2 bases; unmatched bases: 5. Germline lookup yields CDR1 KGHSH and CDR2 LQKENI. The CDR3 consists of 15 residues. The CDR3 is CASSLTGAPGNTIYF. The CDR3 bases are TGTGCCAGCTCACTCACAGGGGCTCCTGGAAACACCATATATTTT.

V gene TRBV11-2 combines with J gene TRBJ2-7, with TRBD2 as a possible D gene (5 bases). Germline CDR1 is SGHAT and CDR2 is FQNNGV. The CDR3 spans 14 residues. V dropped 3 bases and J dropped 2 bases, with 11 bases sitting between them. The CDR3: CASSFYSGTYEQYF. In DNA form, the CDR3 reads TGTGCCAGCAGCTTTTACAGCGGTACCTACGAGCAGTACTTC.

CDR3 region: CASSYAGLNQETQYF. Written as DNA, the CDR3 is TGTGCCAGCAGTTACGCCGGACTCAACCAAGAGACCCAGTACTTC. This chain joins TRBV6-6 and TRBJ2-5; D possibly corresponds to TRBD2 (5 bases). The CDR3 length is 15 residues. V lost 2 bases to trimming and J lost 0 bases, with 10 bases between them. CDR1 is MNHNY, CDR2 SVGAGI, per germline (reference sequence).

This rearrangement joins TRBV5-8 to TRBJ1-4; 9 bases are shared with TRBD1. With V trimmed by 5 bases and J by 8 bases, 10 bases remained unmatched. This CDR3 has 15 residues. Germline V gene data show CDR1 as SGHTS and CDR2 as YDEGEE. This chain's CDR3 is CASRMWTGEEEKLFF. The CDR3 bases are TGTGCCAGCAGGATGTGGACAGGGGAGGAAGAAAAACTGTTTTTT.

The J gene is TRBJ2-7, the V gene TRBV2, with 9 positions matching TRBD1. The V segment lost 6 bases and the J segment 9 bases; nucleotides outside the gene matches: 15. The germline V gene encodes CDR1 SNHLY and CDR2 FYNNEI. This CDR3 region has 15 residues. The CDR3 bases are TGTGCCAGCAGCGTCCTGGGACAGGGTGAGACTCGGCAGTACTTC. Protein sequence: CASSVLGQGETRQYF.

The chain employs TRBV15 and TRBJ2-3; the match to TRBD2 covers 7 bases. Germline V gene sequence: CDR1 LNHNV, CDR2 YYDKDF (reference sequence). The CDR3 contains 16 residues. The trim removed 1 base at V and 2 bases at J, leaving 6 bases unmatched. In nucleotides, the CDR3 is TGTGCCACCAGCAGAGGTAGGCGGGAGTACACAGATACGCAGTATTTT. Translated, it gives CATSRGRREYTDTQYF.